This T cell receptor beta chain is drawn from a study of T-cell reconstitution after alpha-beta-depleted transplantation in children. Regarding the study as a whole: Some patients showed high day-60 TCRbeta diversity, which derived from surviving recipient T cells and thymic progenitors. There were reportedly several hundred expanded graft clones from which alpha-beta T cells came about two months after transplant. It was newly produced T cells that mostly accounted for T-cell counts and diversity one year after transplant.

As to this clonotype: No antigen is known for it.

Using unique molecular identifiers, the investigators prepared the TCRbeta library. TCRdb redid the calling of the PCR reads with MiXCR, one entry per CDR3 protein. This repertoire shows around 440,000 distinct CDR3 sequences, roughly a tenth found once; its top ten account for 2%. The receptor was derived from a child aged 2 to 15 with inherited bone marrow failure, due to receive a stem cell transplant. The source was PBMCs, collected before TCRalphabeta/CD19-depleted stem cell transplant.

This CDR3 is CASSLITGGNEQYF. The CDR3 DNA reads as TGTGCCAGCAGTTTAATAACAGGGGGGAACGAGCAGTACTTC. The chain couples TRBV12-3 or TRBV12-4 to TRBJ2-7; 8 positions match TRBD1. V shed 2 bases and J 5 bases; nucleotides not matched to a gene: 5. CDR3 length: 14 amino acids.